The source of this T cell receptor beta chain is a study of cytomegalovirus exposure and HLA in healthy donors. Study-wide results and caveats: Per a later analysis, HLA-associated TCR beta chains showed more clonal expansion than other, equally common TCR beta chains. Most TCR sequences were seen very rarely across donors, but some public TCRs occurred in many.

Regarding this clone: Its cognate antigen is unknown.

The PCR employed 60 Vbeta primers together with 13 Jbeta primers. Method: immunoSEQ multiplex PCR; TCRdb's copy keeps in-frame clones and lacks some. The data hold about 160,000 clones, with around 80% observed a single time. The CDR3 totals 14 residues. With 7 bases clipped from V and 2 bases from J, the junction kept 8 bases outside the gene matches. Per germline, CDR1 MGHRA and CDR2 YSYEKL. This rearrangement joins TRBV4-1 to TRBJ2-7, with 7 bases that match TRBD1. The clonotype comes from a middle-aged man in good health and CMV-seropositive. The specimen sequenced was PBMCs. Here the CDR3 reads CASNRTGCAYEQYF. Written as DNA, the CDR3 is TGCGCCAGCAACCGGACAGGCTGTGCCTACGAGCAGTACTTC.